This is a list of T cell receptor beta chains from one sample in a study of identical twins. TCRdb analysed the 5' RACE reads with MiXCR anew, one entry per CDR3 protein. This table has about 220,000 distinct CDR3 sequences, around 10% appearing once. Sequenced sample: memory (CD45RO+) T cells sorted from blood. The receptors originated from a woman younger than 30 in good health. Both conserved end residues are part of each CDR3. D genes are given only for firm matches. Clone size is shown for a subset of rows, as once, few, many or a class of expanded clone.

v_call,clone_size,j_call,d_call,cdr3_nt,cdr3_aa
TRBV20-1,many,TRBJ2-5,NA,TGCAGTGCCCCATCTGGAGAGACCCAGTACTTC,CSAPSGETQYF
TRBV19,NA,TRBJ1-4,NA,TGTGCCAGTAGTATTCTGGAGGGAAAACTGTTTTTT,CASSILEGKLFF
TRBV10-3,NA,TRBJ2-2,TRBD2,TGTGCCATCGGCCCGGGAGGGCCCGGAACCGGGGAGCTGTTTTTT,CAIGPGGPGTGELFF
TRBV12-3/TRBV12-4,few,TRBJ2-2,NA,TGTGCCGGGGCCCCGAACACCGGGGAGCTGTTTTTT,CAGAPNTGELFF
TRBV20-1,NA,TRBJ2-7,NA,TGCAGTGCACCCCGGTCGGACAAGGGGGGGCCCTACGAGCAGTACTTC,CSAPRSDKGGPYEQYF
TRBV4-3,NA,TRBJ1-1,NA,TGCGCCAGCAGCCAAGAAATGGGGTGGGCTGAAGCTTTCTTT,CASSQEMGWAEAFF
TRBV21-1,NA,TRBJ2-4,NA,TGTGCCAGCAGCATCGAGGAGGGCAAAAACATTCAGTACTTC,CASSIEEGKNIQYF
TRBV6-1,many,TRBJ2-7,TRBD2,TGTGCCAGCAGTCCCATAGCGGGGCTCGAGCAGTACTTC,CASSPIAGLEQYF
TRBV18,NA,TRBJ1-2,NA,TGTGCCAGCTCCCCAGGGGCGGGCGATGGCTACATCTTC,CASSPGAGDGYIF
TRBV2,NA,TRBJ2-7,NA,TGTGCCAGCAGTGAAGATGGCGAGCAGTACTTC,CASSEDGEQYF
TRBV7-7,NA,TRBJ1-4,TRBD1,TGTGCCGTTAGCAGTGCGGACAGGAGAAATGAAAAACTGTTTTTT,CAVSSADRRNEKLFF
TRBV7-8,few,TRBJ2-3,NA,TGTGCCAGCAGCTCGAGACAGGCGATAGCTAGCACAGATACGCAGTATTTT,CASSSRQAIASTDTQYF
TRBV7-2,many,TRBJ1-6,NA,TGTGCCAGCGGGGCAGCTTTGTTTTCCCTCCACTTT,CASGAALFSLHF
TRBV4-3,few,TRBJ2-7,TRBD2,TGCGCCAGCAGCCAAGGAGCGGGACTAACCTACGAGCAGTACTTC,CASSQGAGLTYEQYF
TRBV7-2,many,TRBJ1-6,TRBD1,TGTGCCAGCAGCTTAGGAGGACAGGGCTATTCACCCCTCCACTTT,CASSLGGQGYSPLHF
TRBV3-1,NA,TRBJ1-6,NA,TGTGCCAGCAGCCAAGGCCGTTCGGTCTTGCTCGTCCACTTT,CASSQGRSVLLVHF
TRBV24-1,few,TRBJ2-3,NA,TGTGCCACCAGCGACGGTGGGTACACAGATACGCAGTATTTT,CATSDGGYTDTQYF
TRBV30,few,TRBJ1-1,NA,TGTGCCTGGGGCCGGGGGGTCCGAAACACTGAAGCTTTCTTT,CAWGRGVRNTEAFF
TRBV7-9,few,TRBJ2-5,TRBD2,TGTGCCAGCAGCTTAGCGTTCTCTAGCGGGGGACTGTACTTC,CASSLAFSSGGLYF
TRBV27,many,TRBJ2-1,NA,TGTGCCAGCAGTTTATCGCTCCCACCCTACAATGAGCAGTTCTTC,CASSLSLPPYNEQFF
TRBV7-9,few,TRBJ2-2,TRBD2,TGTGCCAGCAGCTTAGCGCGTGATAGCGGGATCACCGGGGAGCTGTTTTTT,CASSLARDSGITGELFF
TRBV19,NA,TRBJ2-7,TRBD2,TGTGCCAGTAGTATGGGGACTAGCGGGACTGGTGAGCAGTACTTC,CASSMGTSGTGEQYF
TRBV11-2,few,TRBJ1-5,NA,TGTGCCAGCAGCTTAGATCGGGGAAGAGCCCAGCATTTT,CASSLDRGRAQHF